This T cell receptor (beta chain) was retrieved from a study of cytomegalovirus exposure and HLA in healthy donors. The PCR contained 60 Vbeta and 13 Jbeta primers. The assay was immunoSEQ multiplex PCR, and TCRdb's table has in-frame clones only and misses some. The sample records 180,000 or so clones, approximately 85% being singletons. Trimming shortened V by 2 bases and J by 8 bases, and 12 bases separated the two germline ends. The CDR3 is made up of 13 amino acids. The TCR was taken from a woman between 45 and 60 years old in good health and CMV-seropositive. The chain couples TRBV23-1 to TRBJ1-2, with a possible D match to TRBD1 (5 bases). TRBV23-1 falls under the ORF class, with uncertain function. Material for sequencing was PBMCs. CDR3 region: CASSQEQGVGYTF. In DNA, the CDR3 is TGCGCCAGCAGTCAAGAACAAGGGGTCGGCTACACCTTC.